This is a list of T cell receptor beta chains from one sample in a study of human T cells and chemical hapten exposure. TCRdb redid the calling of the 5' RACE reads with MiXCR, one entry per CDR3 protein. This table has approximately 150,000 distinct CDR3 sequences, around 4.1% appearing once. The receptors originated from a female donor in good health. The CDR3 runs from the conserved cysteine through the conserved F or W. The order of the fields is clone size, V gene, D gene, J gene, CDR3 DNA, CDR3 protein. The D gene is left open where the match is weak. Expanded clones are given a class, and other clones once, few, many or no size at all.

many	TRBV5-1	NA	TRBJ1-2	TGCGCCAGCAGCTTGGTGGGGGGGACGAGATATGGCTACACCTTC	CASSLVGGTRYGYTF
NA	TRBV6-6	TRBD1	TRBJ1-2	TGTGCCGCAGAACAGGGGCGGAGCAACTATGGCTACACCTTC	CAAEQGRSNYGYTF
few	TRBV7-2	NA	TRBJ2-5	TGTGCCAGCAGCCTTAGGTGGGGAACCGTGGGGAACCAAGAGACCCAGTACTTC	CASSLRWGTVGNQETQYF
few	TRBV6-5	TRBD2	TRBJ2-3	TGTGCCAGCAGCGAACTAGCGGGGACCGATACGCAGTATTTT	CASSELAGTDTQYF
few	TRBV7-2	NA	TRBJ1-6	TGTGCCAGCAGCTTAGACGGGCTCGATTCACCCCTCCACTTT	CASSLDGLDSPLHF
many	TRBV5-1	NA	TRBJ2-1	TGCGCCAGCAGCTTGTCAGTTTACAATGAGCAGTTCTTC	CASSLSVYNEQFF
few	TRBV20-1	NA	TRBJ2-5	TGCAGTGCTAGCAGTTCAGAGACCCAGTACTTC	CSASSSETQYF
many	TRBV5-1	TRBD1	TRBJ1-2	TGCGCCAGCAGCTTGGTGGGACAGGGAGGCTATGGCTACACCTTC	CASSLVGQGGYGYTF
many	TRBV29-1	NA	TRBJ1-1	TGCAGCGTGAATGAGGAGAACACTGAAGCTTTCTTT	CSVNEENTEAFF
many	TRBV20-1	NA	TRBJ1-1	TGCAGTGCTAGAGAAGGGGGACACACTGAAGCTTTCTTT	CSAREGGHTEAFF
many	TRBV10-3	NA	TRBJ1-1	TGTGCCATCAGTGAGACTGGAATGAACACTGAAGCTTTCTTT	CAISETGMNTEAFF
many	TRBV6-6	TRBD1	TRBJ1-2	TGTGCCAGCAGCCAAATCGACAGGGCCAACTATGGCTACACCTTC	CASSQIDRANYGYTF
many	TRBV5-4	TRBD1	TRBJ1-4	TGTGCCAGCAGCTTGGGCCGCCGGACAGGCGAAAAACTGTTTTTT	CASSLGRRTGEKLFF
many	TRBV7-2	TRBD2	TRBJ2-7	TGTGCCAGCAGCTGGTCCCCTAGCGGGGGGGCCTACGAGCAGTACTTC	CASSWSPSGGAYEQYF
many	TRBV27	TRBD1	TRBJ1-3	TGTGCCAGCTCACCCTGGGGGGGGGGACAGGGGGCTGGAAACACCATATATTTT	CASSPWGGGQGAGNTIYF
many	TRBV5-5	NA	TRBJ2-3	TGTGCCAGCAGCTTGAATGCGGTTACGCAGTATTTT	CASSLNAVTQYF
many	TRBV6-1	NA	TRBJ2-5	TGTGCCAGCAGTGAAGCGTCCGGGACCCTAAAAGAGACCCAGTACTTC	CASSEASGTLKETQYF
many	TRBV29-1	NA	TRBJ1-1	TGCAGCGTTATCGAGAACACTGAAGCTTTCTTT	CSVIENTEAFF
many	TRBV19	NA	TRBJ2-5	TGTGCCAGTTCTGGACTGAAGGGGCAAGAGACCCAGTACTTC	CASSGLKGQETQYF
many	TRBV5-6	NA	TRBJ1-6	TGTGCCAGCAGCCCGAACCCGACCTTATTTTATAATTCACCCCTCCACTTT	CASSPNPTLFYNSPLHF
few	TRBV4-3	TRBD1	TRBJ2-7	TGCGCCAGCAGCCAAGATGAAGGGACAGGCTCCTACGAGCAGTACTTC	CASSQDEGTGSYEQYF
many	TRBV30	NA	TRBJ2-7	TGTGCCTGGAAAACTGGGACCGATAGCTCCTACGAGCAGTACTTC	CAWKTGTDSSYEQYF
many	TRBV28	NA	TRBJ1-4	TGTGCCAGCAGTTTATTGGCCGGTAATAGCGAAAAACTGTTTTTT	CASSLLAGNSEKLFF
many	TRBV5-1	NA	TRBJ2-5	TGCGCCAGCAGCTTGGCCGGGGGTGCGGAGACCCAGTACTTC	CASSLAGGAETQYF
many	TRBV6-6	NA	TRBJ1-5	TGTGCCAGCGGGCAACAGGGTGGCAATCAGCCCCAGCATTTT	CASGQQGGNQPQHF
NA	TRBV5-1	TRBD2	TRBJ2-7	TGCGCCAGCAGCTTGACCACTAGCGGGGCATCCTACGAGCAGTACTTC	CASSLTTSGASYEQYF
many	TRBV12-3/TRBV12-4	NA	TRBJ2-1	TGTGCCAGCAGTCCCCAGGGTAATGAGCAGTTCTTC	CASSPQGNEQFF
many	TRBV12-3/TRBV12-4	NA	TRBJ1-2	TGTGCCAGCAGATCCCTGGGGTCCAGGGCGAGTGCCTATGGCTACACCTTC	CASRSLGSRASAYGYTF
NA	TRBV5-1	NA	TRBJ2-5	TGCGCCAGCAGCCCGACAGGATCAGAGACCCAGTACTTC	CASSPTGSETQYF
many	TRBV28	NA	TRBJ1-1	TGTGCCAGCAGACTCATTGGACGTTTTGGCACTGAAGCTTTCTTT	CASRLIGRFGTEAFF
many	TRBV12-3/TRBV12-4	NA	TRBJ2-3	TGTGCCAGCAGTCCCGTGCACAGTTCTAGCACAGATACGCAGTATTTT	CASSPVHSSSTDTQYF
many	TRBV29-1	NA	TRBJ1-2	TGCAGCGTTGAAGGAGTCCCAGAGATGAACTATGGCTACACCTTC	CSVEGVPEMNYGYTF
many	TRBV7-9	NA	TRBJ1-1	TGTGCCAGCAGCTTAGAGAGGCCGATGAACACTGAAGCTTTCTTT	CASSLERPMNTEAFF
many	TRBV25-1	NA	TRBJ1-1	TGTGCCAGCATTCGAATAGGGGACGGTAATACTGAAGCTTTCTTT	CASIRIGDGNTEAFF
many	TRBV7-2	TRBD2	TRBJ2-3	TGTGCCAGCAGCTTAGGACTAGCGGGGGGGCTCGCAGATACGCAGTATTTT	CASSLGLAGGLADTQYF
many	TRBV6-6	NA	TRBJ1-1	TGTGCCAGCAGTTACTCAACTCGGGGCACTGAAGCTTTCTTT	CASSYSTRGTEAFF
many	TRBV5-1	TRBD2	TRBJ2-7	TGCGCCAGCACTTATAGCGGGGGTGCGCTCTCCTACGAGCAGTACTTC	CASTYSGGALSYEQYF
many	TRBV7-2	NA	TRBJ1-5	TGTGCCAGCAGCTGGGGAGTAGGGCAGCCCCAGCATTTT	CASSWGVGQPQHF
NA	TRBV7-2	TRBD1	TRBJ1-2	TGTGCCAGCAGCATTTACCGGGACAGACCTAACTATGGCTACACCTTC	CASSIYRDRPNYGYTF
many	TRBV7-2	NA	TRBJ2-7	TGTGCCAGCAGCATATCAGCGGTGAACTCCTACGAGCAGTACTTC	CASSISAVNSYEQYF
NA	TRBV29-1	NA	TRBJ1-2	TGCAGCGTTGTTTCGGGGGACGCGAACGGCTACACCTTC	CSVVSGDANGYTF
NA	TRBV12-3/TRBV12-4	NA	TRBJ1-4	TGTGCCAACACCGCTTCCGGGGAAAAGGAAAAACTGTTTTTT	CANTASGEKEKLFF
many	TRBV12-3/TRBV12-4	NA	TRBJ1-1	TGTGCCAGCAGTTTAGCACGAGGGATGGGCACTGAAGCTTTCTTT	CASSLARGMGTEAFF
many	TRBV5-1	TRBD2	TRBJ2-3	TGCGCCAGCAGCTTGGAGGCGGGGGGGCATACAGATACGCAGTATTTT	CASSLEAGGHTDTQYF
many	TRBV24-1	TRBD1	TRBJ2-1	TGTGCCACCAGTGATTTTTCGTCGGGACAGGGGAGCTCCTACAATGAGCAGTTCTTC	CATSDFSSGQGSSYNEQFF
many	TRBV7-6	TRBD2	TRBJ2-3	TGTGCCAGCAGCTTAGAGGGAGCGGGGGGCTCCACAGATACGCAGTATTTT	CASSLEGAGGSTDTQYF
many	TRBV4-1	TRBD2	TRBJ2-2	TGCGCCAGCGGCGGACTAGCGGGGGCCGAGAACACCGGGGAGCTGTTTTTT	CASGGLAGAENTGELFF
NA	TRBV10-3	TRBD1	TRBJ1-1	TGTGCCATCAGTCAGACGGGACAGCGAAACACTGAAGCTTTCTTT	CAISQTGQRNTEAFF
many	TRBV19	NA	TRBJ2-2	TGTGCCAGTAGTCAGATAGGTTCCGGAACCGGGGAGCTGTTTTTT	CASSQIGSGTGELFF
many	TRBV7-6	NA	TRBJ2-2	TGTGCCAGCAGCCTAGCCGTGGTCGGGGAGCTGTTTTTT	CASSLAVVGELFF
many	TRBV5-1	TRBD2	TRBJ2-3	TGCGCCAGCAACAAACTAGCGGGGGCTGACACAGATACGCAGTATTTT	CASNKLAGADTDTQYF
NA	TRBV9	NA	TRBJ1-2	TGTGCCAGCAGCGTAGGCAGCCATGGCTACACCTTC	CASSVGSHGYTF
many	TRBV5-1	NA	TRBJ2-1	TGCGCCAGCAGCCTCGACGGACACGTCATCAATGAGCAGTTCTTC	CASSLDGHVINEQFF
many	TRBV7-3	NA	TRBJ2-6	TGTGCCAGCAGCTTAGCCCGGGGCGTTGGGGCCAACGTCCTGACTTTC	CASSLARGVGANVLTF
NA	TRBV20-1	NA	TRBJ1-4	TGCAGTGCTAGTGTCGGATGTAATGAAAAACTGTTTTTT	CSASVGCNEKLFF
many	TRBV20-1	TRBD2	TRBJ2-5	TGCAGTGCTAGTGCTAGCGGGGGGGCGGAGACCCAGTACTTC	CSASASGGAETQYF